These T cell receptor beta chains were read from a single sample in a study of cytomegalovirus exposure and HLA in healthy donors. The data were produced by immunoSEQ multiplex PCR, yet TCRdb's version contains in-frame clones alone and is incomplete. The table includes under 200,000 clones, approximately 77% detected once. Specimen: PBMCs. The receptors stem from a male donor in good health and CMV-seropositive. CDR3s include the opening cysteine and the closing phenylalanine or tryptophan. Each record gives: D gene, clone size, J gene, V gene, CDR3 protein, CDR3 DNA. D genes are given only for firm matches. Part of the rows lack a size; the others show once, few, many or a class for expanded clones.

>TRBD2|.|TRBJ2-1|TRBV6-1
CATGVGTRPLDEQFF
TGTGCCACAGGAGTAGGGACTAGGCCTTTGGATGAGCAGTTCTTC
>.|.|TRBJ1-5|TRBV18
CASSLDSGNQPQHF
TGTGCCAGCTCTCTGGACAGCGGCAATCAGCCCCAGCATTTT
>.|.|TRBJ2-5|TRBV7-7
CASSFSPLQETQYF
TGTGCTAGCAGCTTTAGCCCCCTGCAAGAGACCCAGTACTTC
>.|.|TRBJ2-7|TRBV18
CASSPMTVPYEQYF
TGTGCCAGCTCACCGATGACAGTTCCCTACGAGCAGTACTTC
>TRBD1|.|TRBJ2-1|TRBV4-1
CASSRLGQGVEQFF
TGCGCCAGCAGCCGATTAGGACAGGGGGTTGAGCAGTTCTTC
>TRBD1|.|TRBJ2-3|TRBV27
CASSFTGQGRTTDTQYF
TGTGCCAGCAGTTTTACAGGACAGGGTAGAACCACAGATACGCAGTATTTT
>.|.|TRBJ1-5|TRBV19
CASRGNHQPQHF
TGTGCCAGCAGGGGAAACCATCAGCCCCAGCATTTT
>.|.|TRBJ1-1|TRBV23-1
CASSRAGLRWRTEAFF
TGCGCCAGCAGTCGAGCAGGTTTGAGATGGAGGACTGAAGCTTTCTTT
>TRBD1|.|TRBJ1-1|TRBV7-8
CASSFTPPTGLTPEAFF
TGTGCCAGCAGCTTCACCCCCCCGACAGGGTTAACACCTGAAGCTTTCTTT
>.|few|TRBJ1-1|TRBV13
CASSFTGRRDTEAFF
TGTGCCAGCAGCTTCACAGGGCGTAGAGACACTGAAGCTTTCTTT
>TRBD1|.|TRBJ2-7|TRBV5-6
CASSKDRSYEQYF
TGTGCCAGCAGCAAGGACAGGTCTTACGAGCAGTACTTC
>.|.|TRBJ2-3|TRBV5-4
CASSLDGWGPTDTQYF
TGTGCCAGCAGCTTGGATGGTTGGGGGCCCACAGATACGCAGTATTTT
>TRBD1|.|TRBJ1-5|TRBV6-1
CASCDRGDQPQHF
TGTGCCAGCTGCGACAGGGGTGACCAGCCCCAGCATTTT
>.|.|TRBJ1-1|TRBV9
CASSVGGGEAFF
TGTGCCAGCAGCGTAGGGGGGGGTGAAGCTTTCTTT
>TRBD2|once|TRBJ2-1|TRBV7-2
CASSPKRGGSYNEQFF
TGTGCCAGCAGCCCCAAGCGGGGCGGTTCCTACAATGAGCAGTTCTTC
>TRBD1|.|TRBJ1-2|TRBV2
CASRTTGGLTYGYTF
TGTGCCAGCAGAACAACAGGGGGCCTCACCTATGGCTACACCTTC
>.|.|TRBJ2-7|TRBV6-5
CASRSGAGKNYEQYF
TGTGCCAGCCGCTCAGGGGCAGGGAAGAACTACGAGCAGTACTTC
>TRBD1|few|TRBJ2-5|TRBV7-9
CASSPVRQGMKTQYF
TGTGCCAGCAGCCCCGTAAGACAGGGAATGAAGACCCAGTACTTC
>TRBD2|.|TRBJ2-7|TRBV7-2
CASSHPSGGYYEQYF
TGTGCCAGCAGCCACCCTAGCGGGGGGTACTACGAGCAGTACTTC
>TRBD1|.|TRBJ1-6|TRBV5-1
CASTPGPGTGKAPLHF
TGCGCCAGCACCCCTGGCCCCGGGACAGGGAAGGCACCCCTCCACTTT
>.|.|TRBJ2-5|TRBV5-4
CASSPEGGRGETQYF
TGTGCCAGCAGCCCCGAGGGAGGCCGGGGAGAGACCCAGTACTTC
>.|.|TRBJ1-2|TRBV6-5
CASMLEEHYGYTF
TGTGCCAGCATGCTGGAGGAGCACTATGGCTACACCTTC
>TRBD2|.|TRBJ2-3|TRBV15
CATSRFSHGGSDTQYF
TGTGCCACCAGCAGATTTTCACACGGGGGGTCAGATACGCAGTATTTT
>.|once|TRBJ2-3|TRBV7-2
CASTPPEFGGDTQYF
TGTGCCAGCACCCCCCCCGAGTTTGGGGGGGATACGCAGTATTTT
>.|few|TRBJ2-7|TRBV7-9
CASSRLGVYEQYF
TGTGCCAGCAGCCGGCTCGGGGTCTACGAGCAGTACTTC
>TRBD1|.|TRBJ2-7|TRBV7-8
CASSLRQGLEQYF
TGTGCCAGCAGCTTAAGACAGGGTCTCGAGCAGTACTTC
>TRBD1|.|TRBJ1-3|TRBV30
CASQGSSGNTIYF
TGTGCCTCACAGGGGTCCTCTGGAAACACCATATATTTT
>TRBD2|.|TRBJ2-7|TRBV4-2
CASSQGGVREASYEQYF
TGTGCCAGCAGCCAAGGTGGGGTCCGGGAGGCCTCCTACGAGCAGTACTTC
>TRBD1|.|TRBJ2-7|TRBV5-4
CASSLRQGGEQYF
TGTGCCAGCAGCTTGCGACAGGGGGGCGAGCAGTACTTC